This T cell receptor (beta chain) was captured in a study of beta chain features in type 1 diabetes. Study-level findings and limits: Shortening of TCRB CDR3s, moderate but significant, appeared in all four CD4+ subsets of Type 1 diabetes patients.

The CDR3 is made up of 11 amino acids. Trimming took off 4 bases at V and 10 bases at J, with 9 bases between the two ends. Looked up from germline, CDR1 is SGDLS and CDR2 is YYNGEE. The entirety of the isolated RNA underwent reverse transcription, so expressed TCRB transcripts were sequenced. Several million reads on average were seen across naive, central memory and regulatory T cell samples. The data were produced by immunoSEQ multiplex PCR, yet TCRdb's version contains in-frame clones alone and is incomplete. Of nearly 350,000 clones listed, around 8.5% were seen once; the top ten hold around 1%. Sorted populations all had greater than 95% purity. Of note for this clone: Its antigen is currently unknown.

The receptor was isolated from a man younger than 45 with type 1 diabetes. The rearrangement links TRBV9 to TRBJ2-1; no clear D gene. The material sequenced was central memory CD4+ T cells from blood. CDR3 loop: CASSQAKEQFF. As DNA, the CDR3 is TGTGCCAGCAGCCAAGCTAAGGAGCAGTTCTTC.